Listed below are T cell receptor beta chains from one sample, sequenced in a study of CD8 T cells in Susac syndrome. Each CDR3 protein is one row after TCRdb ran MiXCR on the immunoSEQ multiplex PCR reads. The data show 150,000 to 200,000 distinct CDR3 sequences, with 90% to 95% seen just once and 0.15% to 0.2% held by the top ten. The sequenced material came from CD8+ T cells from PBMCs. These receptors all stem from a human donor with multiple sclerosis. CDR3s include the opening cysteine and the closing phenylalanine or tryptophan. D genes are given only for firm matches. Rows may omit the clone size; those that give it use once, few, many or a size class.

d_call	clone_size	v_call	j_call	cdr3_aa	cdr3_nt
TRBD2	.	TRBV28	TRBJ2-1	CASSLIIGVAGVEQFF	TGTGCCAGCAGTTTGATTATCGGGGTAGCGGGAGTTGAGCAGTTCTTC
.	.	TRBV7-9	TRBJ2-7	CASSSPTKSYEQYF	TGTGCCAGCAGCTCACCAACTAAATCCTACGAGCAGTACTTC
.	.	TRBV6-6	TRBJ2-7	CASSYLGTVGGEQYF	TGTGCCAGCAGTTACCTAGGGACCGTCGGGGGCGAGCAGTACTTC
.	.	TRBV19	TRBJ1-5	CASRGFGGNQPQHF	TGTGCCAGTAGAGGGTTCGGGGGCAATCAGCCCCAGCATTTT
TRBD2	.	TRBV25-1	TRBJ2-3	CASSPSGGFSVGTQYF	TGTGCCAGCAGTCCTTCCGGGGGGTTCTCGGTTGGTACGCAGTATTTT
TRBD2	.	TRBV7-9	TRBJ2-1	CASFPLAKERNNEQFF	TGTGCCAGCTTCCCACTAGCGAAAGAAAGGAACAATGAGCAGTTCTTC
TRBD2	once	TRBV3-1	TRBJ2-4	CASSQVFLADLAKNIQYF	TGTGCCAGCAGCCAAGTCTTTCTAGCGGATCTAGCCAAAAACATTCAGTACTTC
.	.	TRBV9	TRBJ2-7	CASSVGAAESTYEQYF	TGTGCCAGCAGCGTAGGGGCAGCTGAATCCACCTACGAGCAGTACTTC
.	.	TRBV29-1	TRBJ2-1	CSVEFRLGNEQFF	TGCAGCGTTGAGTTCAGGTTAGGAAATGAGCAGTTCTTC
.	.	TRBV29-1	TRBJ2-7	CSGQTGEGTYEQYF	TGCAGCGGCCAAACAGGGGAGGGAACCTACGAGCAGTACTTC
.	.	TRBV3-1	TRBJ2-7	CASSQDLGIEQYF	TGTGCCAGCAGCCAAGATTTAGGGATCGAGCAGTACTTC
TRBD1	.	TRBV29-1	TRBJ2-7	CSVTGQGSDEQYF	TGCAGCGTTACCGGACAGGGGTCTGACGAGCAGTACTTC
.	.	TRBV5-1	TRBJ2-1	CASKITNEQFF	TGCGCCAGCAAAATAACAAATGAGCAGTTCTTC
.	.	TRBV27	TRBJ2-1	CASSTLLAGEYNEQFF	TGTGCCAGCAGTACGCTCCTCGCGGGTGAATACAATGAGCAGTTCTTC
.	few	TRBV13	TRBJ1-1	CASSLGKGNTEAFF	TGTGCCAGCAGCTTAGGAAAGGGGAACACTGAAGCTTTCTTT
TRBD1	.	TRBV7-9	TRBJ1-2	CASSPGQWGYGYTF	TGTGCCAGCAGCCCGGGACAGTGGGGCTATGGCTACACCTTC
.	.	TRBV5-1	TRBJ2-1	CASSFLSEQFF	TGCGCCAGCAGCTTCCTTAGTGAGCAGTTCTTC
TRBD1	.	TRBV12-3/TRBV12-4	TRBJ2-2	CASSPRTGGTGELFF	TGTGCCAGCAGTCCGAGGACAGGGGGGACCGGGGAGCTGTTTTTT
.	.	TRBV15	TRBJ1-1	CATSRDQIGKGNTEAFF	TGTGCCACCAGCAGAGATCAAATCGGTAAGGGGAACACTGAAGCTTTCTTT
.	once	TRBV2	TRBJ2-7	CASKGPDYEQYF	TGTGCCAGTAAGGGACCAGACTACGAGCAGTACTTC
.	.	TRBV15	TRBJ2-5	CATSAEGLLKETQYF	TGTGCCACCAGCGCCGAGGGCCTGTTAAAGGAGACCCAGTACTTC
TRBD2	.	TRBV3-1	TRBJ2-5	CASSQGRLTSGSYAETQYF	TGTGCCAGCAGCCAAGGACGCCTGACTAGCGGGAGCTATGCAGAGACCCAGTACTTC